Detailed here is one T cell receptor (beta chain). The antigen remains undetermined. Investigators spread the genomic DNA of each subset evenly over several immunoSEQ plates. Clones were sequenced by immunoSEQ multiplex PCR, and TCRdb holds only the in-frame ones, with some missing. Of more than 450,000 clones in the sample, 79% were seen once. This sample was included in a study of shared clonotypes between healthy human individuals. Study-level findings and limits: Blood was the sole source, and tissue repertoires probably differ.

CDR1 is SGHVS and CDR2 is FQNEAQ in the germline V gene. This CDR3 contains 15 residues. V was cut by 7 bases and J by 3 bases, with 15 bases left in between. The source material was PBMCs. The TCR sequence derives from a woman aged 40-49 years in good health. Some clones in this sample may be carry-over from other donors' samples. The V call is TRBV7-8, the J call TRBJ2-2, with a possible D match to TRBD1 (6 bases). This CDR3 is CASIVGQGYTGELFF. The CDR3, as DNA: TGTGCCAGCATAGTGGGGCAGGGGTACACCGGGGAGCTGTTTTTT.